Following are 21 T cell receptor beta chains from one sample sequenced in a study of blood T cell repertoires in COVID-19 (TCRdb year 2020). Libraries were constructed by the immunoSEQ multiplex PCR assay. In TCRdb, the immuneACCESS table is reduced to in-frame sequences with V and J assigned. These tables do not hold every clone; where another copy was compared, an unresolved V gene accounts for under half, and the others remain unexplained. This sample comprises roughly 160,000 clones, 79% of them detected only once. In total, the top ten clones hold around 8% of the sample. Sequenced material: peripheral blood. Receptors originate from a woman between 55 and 75 years old with COVID-19, enrolled during active disease.

J is TRBJ1-5 and V is TRBV15; no clear D. V lost 5 bases and J lost 1, with 9 bases in between. This CDR3 contains 14 residues. Germline V gene sequence: CDR1 LNHNV, CDR2 YYDKDF (reference sequence). DNA of the CDR3: TGTGCCACCAGCTTCGGAGGAAGCAATCAGCCCCAGCATTTT. Translation gives CATSFGGSNQPQHF.

This sequence joins TRBV23-1 and TRBJ1-4, with 10 bases identical to TRBD1. TRBV23-1 is marked as an open reading frame, function uncertain. Unmatched junction bases numbered 6, after V lost 0 bases and J lost 8 bases. This CDR3 comprises 16 residues. Written as DNA, the CDR3 is TGCGCCAGCAGTCAATCCTCCGGGACAGGGGCCGAAAAACTGTTTTTT. Protein product: CASSQSSGTGAEKLFF.

The chain employs TRBV7-9 and TRBJ2-1; 10 bases map to TRBD2. CDR3 length equals 17 residues. Germline CDR1 SEHNR, CDR2 FQNEAQ (reference sequence). Trimming took 5 bases from V and 9 from J; bases not matched to a gene: 16. DNA of the CDR3: TGTGCCAGCAGCCCTTCCAGGGCTAGCGGGAGTGGCGGTGAGCAGTTCTTC. Amino acids: CASSPSRASGSGGEQFF.

This clone was observed at least ten times. The CDR3 DNA reads as TGTGCCAGCAGCTTAGAGACAGTGTCTCAGGGCTACACCTTC. The encoded protein is CASSLETVSQGYTF. V gene TRBV7-9 combines with J gene TRBJ1-2; D might be TRBD1 (5 bases). Germline assignment: CDR1 SEHNR and CDR2 FQNEAQ (reference sequence). Trimming removed 1 base from V and 8 bases from J, with 14 bases in between. CDR3 length: 14 amino acids.

The chain employs TRBV6-5 and TRBJ2-1; D gene ambiguous. The CDR3 has 13 residues. V lost 6 bases, J lost 7 bases, and 13 bases lay in between. Per germline, CDR1 MNHEY and CDR2 SVGAGI. This CDR3 is CASRLLNWNEQFF. Here the CDR3 DNA reads TGTGCCAGCAGGTTACTCAACTGGAATGAGCAGTTCTTC.

There are a few counts of this clone. The rearrangement joins TRBV10-1 to TRBJ2-1, with TRBD2 as a possible D gene (6 bases). Germline CDR1 reads WNHNN; CDR2 reads SYGVQD (reference sequence). V lost 6 bases, J lost 6 bases, and 21 bases lay in between. The CDR3 is 16 residues long. CDR3 nucleotide sequence: TGCGCCAGCAGCTTAAACTCCCGGGACTCGGCCAATGAGCAGTTCTTC. Its protein product is CASSLNSRDSANEQFF.

The chain has TRBV11-2 and TRBJ2-5; TRBD1 agrees at 12 bases. CDR1 is SGHAT and CDR2 is FQNNGV in the germline V gene. The CDR3 extends over 15 amino acids. Trimming at V came to 5 bases and at J to 4 bases, leaving 5 bases not matched to a gene. This CDR3 reads CASSAGTGGRETQYF. The CDR3 bases are TGTGCCAGCAGCGCCGGGACAGGGGGCAGAGAGACCCAGTACTTC.

The rearrangement joins TRBV6-1 to TRBJ2-1; TRBD1 is a possible D gene (6 bases). The CDR3 loop spans 15 amino acids. Germline V lookup: CDR1 MNHNS, CDR2 SASEGT. Trimming removed 2 bases at V and 4 bases at J, with 12 bases between. CDR3 sequence reads: CASSETQGWYNEQFF. The DNA for the CDR3 is TGTGCCAGCAGTGAAACTCAGGGGTGGTACAATGAGCAGTTCTTC.

The chain recombines TRBV11-3 with TRBJ1-6; possibly TRBD1 for D (6 bases). Germline V lookup: CDR1 SGHNT, CDR2 YENEEA. The CDR3 runs 13 residues. V lost 5 bases and J lost 10, with 12 bases in between. The CDR3 DNA reads as TGTGCCAGCAGCCCTGGACAGAACTCACCCCTCCACTTT. It codes for CASSPGQNSPLHF. The full variable domain, in which reference TRBV11-3 and TRBJ1-6 provide the parts outside the CDR3, is EAGVVQSPRYKIIEKKQPVAFWCNPISGHNTLYWYLQNLGQGPELLIRYENEEAVDDSQLPKDRFSAERLKGVDSTLKIQPAELGDSAVYLCASSPGQNSPLHFGNGTRLTVT.

V is TRBV19 and J is TRBJ2-2, with 8 bases identical to TRBD2. The V segment lost 6 bases and the J segment 7 bases; nucleotides outside the gene matches: 10. CDR3 size: 15 residues. The germline CDR1 and CDR2 sequences are LNHDA and SQIVND (reference sequence). The chain's CDR3 is CASRGTVSGDGELFF. As DNA, the CDR3 is TGTGCCAGTAGGGGGACTGTTAGCGGGGACGGGGAGCTGTTTTTT. The whole variable domain, remainder taken from reference TRBV19 and TRBJ2-2, is DGGITQSPKYLFRKEGQNVTLSCEQNLNHDAMYWYRQDPGQGLRLIYYSQIVNDFQKGDIAEGYSVSREKKESFPLTVTSAQKNPTAFYLCASRGTVSGDGELFFGEGSRLTVL.

The rearrangement uses TRBV4-1 and TRBJ1-5; D is possibly TRBD1 (5 bases). CDR1 is MGHRA and CDR2 is YSYEKL in the germline V gene. This CDR3 has 17 residues. V lost 4 bases to trimming and J lost 11 bases, with 27 bases between them. CDR3: CASSPNGGFFGIGAQHF. The CDR3 DNA is TGCGCCAGCAGCCCGAACGGGGGTTTTTTCGGTATTGGGGCCCAGCATTTT.

The CDR3 DNA reads as TGTGCCAGCAGCTTACGTCGCTCGGCTCTAAGCGGGTCCACAGATACGCAGTATTTT. It codes for CASSLRRSALSGSTDTQYF. The chain links TRBV7-2 to TRBJ2-3, with a possible D match to TRBD2 (6 bases). The CDR3 spans 19 residues. Germline CDR1 is SGHTA and CDR2 is FQGNSA. With 2 bases removed from V and 2 bases from J, the gap between germline ends came to 23 bases.

The J gene is TRBJ1-3, the V gene TRBV24-1; TRBD1 is a possible D gene (6 bases). Germline assignment: CDR1 KGHDR and CDR2 SFDVKD. Trimming stripped 3 bases from V and 4 bases from J, with 12 bases between. The CDR3 covers 15 residues. CDR3 protein: CATSDGGATGNTIYF. The CDR3 bases are TGTGCCACCAGTGATGGGGGGGCAACAGGAAACACCATATATTTT.

The CDR3 sequence: CATSEPLVAGGTYNEQFF. The CDR3 region has the DNA TGTGCCACCAGTGAGCCCTTGGTAGCGGGAGGGACCTACAATGAGCAGTTCTTC. J is TRBJ2-1 and V is TRBV24-1; 11 bases map to TRBD2. The V segment lost 4 bases and the J segment 2 bases; nucleotides outside the gene matches: 9. Germline V lookup: CDR1 KGHDR, CDR2 SFDVKD. The CDR3 sequence is 18 residues long.

V is TRBV10-2 and J is TRBJ2-5; TRBD2 is a possible D gene (5 bases). CDR1 WSHSY and CDR2 SAAADI come from the germline V gene. This CDR3 spans 12 amino acids. Trimming removed 8 bases from V and 0 bases from J, with 7 bases in between. CDR3 DNA: TGCGCCAGCCGGGAAAACCAAGAGACCCAGTACTTC. It codes for CASRENQETQYF.

This chain links TRBV5-6 with TRBJ2-7, with a tentative D call TRBD2 (6 bases). CDR3 size: 13 residues. V was trimmed by 4 bases and J by 5 bases, leaving 13 bases between them. Germline V gene data show CDR1 as SGHDT and CDR2 as YYEEEE. The CDR3 DNA reads as TGTGCCAGCAGCCGAGGGAGGATCCACGAGCAGTACGTC. This sequence encodes CASSRGRIHEQYV.

This chain joins TRBV4-1 and TRBJ2-3; possible D gene TRBD2, 7 bases. CDR1 and CDR2 (germline): MGHRA, YSYEKL. V dropped 8 bases and J dropped 8 bases, with 17 bases sitting between them. CDR3 size: 13 residues. The CDR3 region is CASGGAQFVTQYF. CDR3 nucleotides: TGCGCCAGCGGGGGGGCGCAATTCGTTACGCAGTATTTT.

V and J are TRBV19 and TRBJ2-7, with 7 positions matching TRBD2. The CDR3 is made up of 15 amino acids. The V gene's germline CDR1 is LNHDA and CDR2 SQIVND (reference sequence). Unmatched junction bases numbered 10, after V lost 5 bases and J lost 3 bases. The chain's CDR3 is CASSASWGGFYEQYF. The CDR3, as DNA: TGTGCCAGTAGTGCCTCCTGGGGGGGGTTCTACGAGCAGTACTTC.

The chain joins TRBV5-6 to TRBJ1-1; 8 bases fit TRBD1. The CDR3 covers 14 residues. The V segment lost 3 bases and the J segment 2 bases; nucleotides outside the gene matches: 3. Germline CDR1 reads SGHDT; CDR2 reads YYEEEE. The CDR3 loop reads CASSSSGGNTEAFF. CDR3 DNA sequence: TGTGCCAGCAGCTCTTCAGGGGGCAACACTGAAGCTTTCTTT.

The genes are TRBV5-8 and TRBJ1-5, with TRBD1 as a possible D gene (6 bases). This CDR3 has 15 amino acids. Looked up from germline, CDR1 is SGHTS and CDR2 is YDEGEE. The germline V and J ends were trimmed by 3 bases and 0 bases, with 10 bases remaining between them. CDR3 loop: CASSYQGISNQPQHF. The CDR3 DNA sequence: TGTGCCAGCAGCTATCAGGGGATTAGCAATCAGCCCCAGCATTTT.

This clone was recorded once. The chain recombines TRBV6-1 with TRBJ2-1; D unresolved. Deletions cut 3 bases from V and 0 bases from J, with 9 bases between. Germline-derived CDR1 and CDR2 are MNHNS and SASEGT. The CDR3 consists of 15 residues. Here the CDR3 reads CASSDSRSSYNEQFF. The CDR3 DNA reads as TGTGCCAGCAGTGATTCGCGGAGCTCCTACAATGAGCAGTTCTTC.